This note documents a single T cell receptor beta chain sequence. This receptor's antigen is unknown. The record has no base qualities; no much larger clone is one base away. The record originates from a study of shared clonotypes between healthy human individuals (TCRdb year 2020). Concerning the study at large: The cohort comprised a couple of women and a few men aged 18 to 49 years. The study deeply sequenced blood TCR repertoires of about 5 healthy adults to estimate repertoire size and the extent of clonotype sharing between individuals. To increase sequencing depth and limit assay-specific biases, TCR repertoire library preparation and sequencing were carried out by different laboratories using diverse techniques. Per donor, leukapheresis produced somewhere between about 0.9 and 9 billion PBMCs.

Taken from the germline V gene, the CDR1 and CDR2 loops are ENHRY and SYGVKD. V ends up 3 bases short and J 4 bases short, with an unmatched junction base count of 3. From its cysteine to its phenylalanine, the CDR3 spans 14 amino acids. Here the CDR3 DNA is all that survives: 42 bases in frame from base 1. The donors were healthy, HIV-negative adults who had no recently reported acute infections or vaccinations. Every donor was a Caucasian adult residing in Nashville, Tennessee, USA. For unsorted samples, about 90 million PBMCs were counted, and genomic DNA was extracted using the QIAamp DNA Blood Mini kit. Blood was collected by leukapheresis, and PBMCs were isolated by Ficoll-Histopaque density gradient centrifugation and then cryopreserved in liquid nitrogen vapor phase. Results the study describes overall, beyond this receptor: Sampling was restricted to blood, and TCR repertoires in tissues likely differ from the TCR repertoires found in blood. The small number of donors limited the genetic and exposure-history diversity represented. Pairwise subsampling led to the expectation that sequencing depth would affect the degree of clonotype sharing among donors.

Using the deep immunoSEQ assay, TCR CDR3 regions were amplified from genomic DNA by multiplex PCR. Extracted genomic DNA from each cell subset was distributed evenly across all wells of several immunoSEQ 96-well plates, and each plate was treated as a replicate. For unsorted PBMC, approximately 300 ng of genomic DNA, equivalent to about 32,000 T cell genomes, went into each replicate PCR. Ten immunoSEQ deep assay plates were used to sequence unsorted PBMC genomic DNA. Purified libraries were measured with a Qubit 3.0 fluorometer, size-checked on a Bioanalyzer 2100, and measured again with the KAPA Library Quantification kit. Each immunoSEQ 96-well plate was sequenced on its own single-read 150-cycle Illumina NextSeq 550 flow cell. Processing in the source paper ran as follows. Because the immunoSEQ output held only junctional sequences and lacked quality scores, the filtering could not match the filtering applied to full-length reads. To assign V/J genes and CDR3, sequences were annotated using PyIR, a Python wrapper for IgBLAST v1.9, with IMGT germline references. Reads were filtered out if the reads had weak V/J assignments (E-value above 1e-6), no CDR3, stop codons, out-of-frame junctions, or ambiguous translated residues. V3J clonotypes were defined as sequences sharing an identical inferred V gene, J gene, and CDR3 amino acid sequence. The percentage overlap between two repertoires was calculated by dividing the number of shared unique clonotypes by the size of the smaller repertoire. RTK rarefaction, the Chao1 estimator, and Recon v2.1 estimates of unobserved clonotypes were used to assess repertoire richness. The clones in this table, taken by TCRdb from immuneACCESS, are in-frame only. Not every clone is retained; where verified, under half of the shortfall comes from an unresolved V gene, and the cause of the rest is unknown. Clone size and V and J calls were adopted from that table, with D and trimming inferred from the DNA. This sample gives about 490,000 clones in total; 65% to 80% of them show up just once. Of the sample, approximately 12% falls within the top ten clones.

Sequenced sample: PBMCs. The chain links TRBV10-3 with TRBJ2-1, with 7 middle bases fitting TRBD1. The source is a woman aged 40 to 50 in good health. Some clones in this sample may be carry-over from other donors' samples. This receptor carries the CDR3 CAISETGEYNEQFF. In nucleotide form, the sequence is TGTGCCATCAGTGAAACAGGGGAATACAATGAGCAGTTCTTC.